This TCR beta chain was identified in a study of blood T cells in healthy people across ages. PBMCs numbering at least 6 million were isolated per sample. Samples each had at least 5 micrograms of total RNA extracted. Germline V gene data show CDR1 as SGHRS and CDR2 as YFSETQ. The CDR3 has 14 residues. Unmatched junction bases numbered 6, after V lost 2 bases and J lost 5 bases. A sample-barcoded 5' primer and a J-beta primer mix were used in a second PCR of roughly 7 to 11 cycles. TCRdb fed the 5' RACE reads into MiXCR, producing one record per CDR3 protein. The sample records 850,000 to 950,000 distinct CDR3 sequences, more than 25% being singletons.

The sequenced material came from blood. The receptor was isolated from a woman aged 80 or over in good health. The chain links TRBV5-1 to TRBJ1-1; 7 bases match TRBD1. The CDR3 DNA follows: TGCGCCAGCAGCTTTAGGTCAGGGGGTACTGAAGCTTTCTTT. Protein product: CASSFRSGGTEAFF.